These 6 T cell receptor beta chains came from one sample sequenced in a study of blood T cell repertoires in COVID-19. The repertoire was sequenced with immunoSEQ multiplex PCR; TCRdb's copy has only in-frame clones and lacks some. The top ten hold around 3% of the sample, which has 350,000 to 400,000 clones, more than 85% seen once. Sequenced material: PBMCs or T cells enriched from blood (not recorded which). These receptors came from a young woman who had recovered from COVID-19.

This chain uses TRBV2 with TRBJ1-1, with D possibly matching TRBD1 (6 bases). CDR3 size: 14 residues. Trimming pared 0 bases from V and 1 base from J, leaving 6 bases between. Per germline, CDR1 SNHLY and CDR2 FYNNEI. The CDR3 sequence: CASSEAGQNTEAFF. In nucleotides, the CDR3 is TGTGCCAGCAGTGAAGCGGGACAGAACACTGAAGCTTTCTTT.

This chain links TRBV25-1 with TRBJ2-5; D not certain. The CDR3 has 13 amino acids. The V and J ends lost 4 bases and 1 base respectively, with 7 bases between them. The germline V gene encodes CDR1 MGHDK and CDR2 SYGVNS. CDR3 nucleotide sequence: TGTGCCAGCAGTGGGGCAGCCCAAGAGACCCAGTACTTC. Its translation: CASSGAAQETQYF.

This clone has a single count. The chain uses TRBV28 and TRBJ2-7; TRBD1 is a possible D gene (6 bases). The V end was cut by 5 bases, the J end by 5 bases, with 19 bases between. The germline V gene has CDR1 MDHEN and CDR2 SYDVKM. The CDR3 consists of 15 residues. This chain's CDR3 is CASSGPGARNHEQYF. The CDR3 DNA reads as TGTGCCAGCAGTGGTCCAGGGGCGCGAAACCACGAGCAGTACTTC.

This clone occurred a few times. The J gene is TRBJ2-7, the V gene TRBV27; TRBD2 matches at 8 bases. The CDR3 spans 15 residues. Germline CDR1 and CDR2: MNHEY and SMNVEV (reference sequence). V shed 5 bases and J 2 bases; nucleotides not matched to a gene: 8. The CDR3 protein is CASSTAGGGTYEQYF. CDR3 nucleotides: TGTGCCAGCAGTACGGCTGGCGGGGGGACCTACGAGCAGTACTTC.

The chain couples TRBV24-1 to TRBJ1-2, with 8 bases fitting TRBD1. V lost 3 bases and J lost 7; bases outside the gene matches: 15. This CDR3 comprises 17 residues. Germline loops: CDR1 KGHDR, CDR2 SFDVKD. The CDR3 protein is CATSDPTGQGGFCGYTF. CDR3 DNA sequence: TGTGCCACCAGTGATCCAACCGGACAGGGAGGTTTCTGTGGCTACACCTTC.

J is TRBJ1-4 and V is TRBV6-5; 7 nucleotides align to TRBD1. CDR3 length: 16 residues. J gave up 3 bases and V 2 bases, and 6 bases lay outside the gene matches. From germline, CDR1 is MNHEY and CDR2 SVGAGI. Written as DNA, the CDR3 is TGTGCCAGCAGTTACACGACAGGGTTCGCTAATGAAAAACTGTTTTTT. Amino acids: CASSYTTGFANEKLFF.